This T cell receptor (beta chain) was recorded in a study of OX40 agonist ivuxolimab in advanced cancers. As for the study in general: Antecedent anti-PD-1, anti-PD-L1 or anti-CTLA-4 therapy was permissible, with over 35% having received some. Partial responses were achieved by three patients, one with hepatocellular carcinoma and two with cutaneous melanoma. General study points: CD8+ T cells averaged more expanded clones than CD4+. Clones of CD4+ and CD8+ blood T cells grew by week 6 at doses of 0.1 to 3.0 mg/kg.

Profiled with immunoSEQ multiplex PCR; TCRdb holds only in-frame clones, not every one. The table shows about 46,000 clones, with 88% occurring only once. A remark on this clone: Its antigen is not known.

The CDR3 has 14 residues. Looked up from germline, CDR1 is SGHKS and CDR2 is YYEKEE (reference sequence). Between the trimmed V and J ends, which lost 5 bases and 6 bases, there was a span of 17 bases. The TCR originated in an adult with an advanced solid tumor such as melanoma, head and neck, liver or kidney cancer. The sample consisted of CD4+ or CD8+ T cells sorted from blood, taken in a trial of the OX40 agonist ivuxolimab. The chain couples TRBV5-5 to TRBJ1-2; no reliable D call. Here the CDR3 reads CASSITGSGHGYTF. CDR3 DNA: TGTGCCAGCAGTATAACCGGCTCTGGGCATGGCTACACCTTC.